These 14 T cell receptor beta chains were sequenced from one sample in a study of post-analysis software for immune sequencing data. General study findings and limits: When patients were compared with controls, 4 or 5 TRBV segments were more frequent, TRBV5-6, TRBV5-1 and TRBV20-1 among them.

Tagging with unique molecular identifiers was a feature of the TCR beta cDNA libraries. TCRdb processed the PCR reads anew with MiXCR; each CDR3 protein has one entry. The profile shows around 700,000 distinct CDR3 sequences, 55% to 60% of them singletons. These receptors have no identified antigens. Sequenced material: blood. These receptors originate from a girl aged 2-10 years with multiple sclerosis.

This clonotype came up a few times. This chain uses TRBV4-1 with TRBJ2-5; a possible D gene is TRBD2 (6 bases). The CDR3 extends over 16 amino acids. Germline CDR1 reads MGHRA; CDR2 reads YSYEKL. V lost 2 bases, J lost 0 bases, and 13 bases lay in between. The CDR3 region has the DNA TGCGCCAGCAGCCAAACGTCCCCTAGCGACCAAGAGACCCAGTACTTC. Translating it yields CASSQTSPSDQETQYF.

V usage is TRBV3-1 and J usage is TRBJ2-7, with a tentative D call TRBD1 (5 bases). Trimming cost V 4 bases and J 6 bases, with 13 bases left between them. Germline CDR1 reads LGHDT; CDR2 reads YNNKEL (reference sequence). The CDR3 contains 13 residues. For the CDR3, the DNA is TGTGCCAGCAGCCGACAGTATCGAGGCGAGCAGTACTTC. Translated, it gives CASSRQYRGEQYF.

CDR3: CAISADTSQGELFF. The CDR3 coding sequence is TGTGCCATCAGTGCGGACACGAGTCAGGGGGAGCTGTTTTTT. This chain links TRBV10-3 with TRBJ2-2; TRBD1 might be the D (5 bases). CDR3 size: 14 residues. Trimming took off 4 bases at V and 8 bases at J, with 14 bases between the two ends. Germline values: CDR1 ENHRY, CDR2 SYGVKD.

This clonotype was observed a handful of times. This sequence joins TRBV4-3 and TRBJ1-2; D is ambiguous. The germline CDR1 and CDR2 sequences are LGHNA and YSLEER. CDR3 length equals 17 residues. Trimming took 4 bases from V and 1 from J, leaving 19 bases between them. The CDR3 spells CASSPTRTDGYNYGYTF. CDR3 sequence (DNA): TGCGCCAGCAGCCCAACCCGGACGGATGGTTATAACTATGGCTACACCTTC.

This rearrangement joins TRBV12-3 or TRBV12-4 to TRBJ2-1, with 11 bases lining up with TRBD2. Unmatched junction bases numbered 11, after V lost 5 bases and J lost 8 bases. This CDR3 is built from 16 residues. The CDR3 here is CASSIILAGASDEQFF. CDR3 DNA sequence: TGTGCCAGCAGTATCATACTAGCGGGAGCTAGTGATGAGCAGTTCTTC.

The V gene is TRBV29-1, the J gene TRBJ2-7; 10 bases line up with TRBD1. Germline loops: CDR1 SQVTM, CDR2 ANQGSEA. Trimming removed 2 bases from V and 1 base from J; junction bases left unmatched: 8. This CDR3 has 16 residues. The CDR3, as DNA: TGCAGCGTTGAATGGGACAGGGGCCAATTATCCTACGAGCAGTACTTC. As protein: CSVEWDRGQLSYEQYF.

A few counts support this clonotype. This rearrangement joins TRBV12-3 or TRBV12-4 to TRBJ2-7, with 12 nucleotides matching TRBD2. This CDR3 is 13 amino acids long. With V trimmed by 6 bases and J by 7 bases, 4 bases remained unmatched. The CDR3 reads CASRGLAGPEQYF. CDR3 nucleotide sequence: TGTGCCAGCAGAGGACTAGCGGGACCGGAGCAGTACTTC.

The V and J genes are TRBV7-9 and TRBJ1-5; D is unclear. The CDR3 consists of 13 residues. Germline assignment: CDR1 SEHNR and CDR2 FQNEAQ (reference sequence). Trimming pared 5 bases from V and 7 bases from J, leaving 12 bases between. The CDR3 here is CASSKFKGQPQHF. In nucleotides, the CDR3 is TGTGCCAGCAGCAAATTTAAGGGACAGCCCCAGCATTTT. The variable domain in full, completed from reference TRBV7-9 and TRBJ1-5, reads DTGVSQNPRHKITKRGQNVTFRCDPISEHNRLYWYRQTLGQGPEFLTYFQNEAQLEKSRLLSDRFSAERPKGSFSTLEIQRTEQGDSAMYLCASSKFKGQPQHFGDGTRLSIL.

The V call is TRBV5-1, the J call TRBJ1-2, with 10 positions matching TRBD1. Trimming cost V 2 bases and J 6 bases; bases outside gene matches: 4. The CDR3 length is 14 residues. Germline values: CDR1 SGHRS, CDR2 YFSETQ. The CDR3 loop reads CASSFSGTGDGYTF. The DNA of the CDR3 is TGCGCCAGCAGCTTCTCCGGGACAGGGGATGGCTACACCTTC.

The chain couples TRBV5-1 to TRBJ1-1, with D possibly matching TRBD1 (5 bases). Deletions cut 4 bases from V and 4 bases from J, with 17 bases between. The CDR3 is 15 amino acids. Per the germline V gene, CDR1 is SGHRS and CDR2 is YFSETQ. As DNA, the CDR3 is TGCGCCAGCAGCGAGTGGGGGTTGAAGGGCACTGAAGCTTTCTTT. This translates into CASSEWGLKGTEAFF.

Here the CDR3 DNA reads TGTGCCAGCAGCGCCAACAGGGGTCCCTACAATGAGCAGTTCTTC. Translated, it gives CASSANRGPYNEQFF. The V call is TRBV9, the J call TRBJ2-1; 7 bases align to TRBD1. The CDR3 runs 15 residues. V shed 3 bases, J shed 2 bases, and the junction held 5 bases outside the gene matches. CDR1 is SGDLS and CDR2 is YYNGEE in the germline V gene.

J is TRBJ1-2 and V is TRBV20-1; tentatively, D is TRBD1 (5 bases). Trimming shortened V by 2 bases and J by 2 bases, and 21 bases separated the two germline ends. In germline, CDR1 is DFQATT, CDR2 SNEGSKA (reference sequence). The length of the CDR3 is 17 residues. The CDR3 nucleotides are TGCAGTGCTAGAAGTGCGGGGCAGGCGTCCGACAACTATGGCTACACCTTC. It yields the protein CSARSAGQASDNYGYTF.

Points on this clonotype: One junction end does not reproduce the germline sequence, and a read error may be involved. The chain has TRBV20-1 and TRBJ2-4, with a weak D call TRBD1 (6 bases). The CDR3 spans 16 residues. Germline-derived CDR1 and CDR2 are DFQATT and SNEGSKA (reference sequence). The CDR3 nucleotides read TGCAGTGCTAGAGGCCAACAGGGTCAGGCCAAAAGCATTCAGTACTTC. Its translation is CSARGQQGQAKSIQYF.

CDR3 DNA: TGCGCCAGCAGCACTCGGGACAGTATACATGGCTACACCTTC. The encoded protein is CASSTRDSIHGYTF. The chain carries TRBV4-1 and TRBJ1-2; 7 bases are a match to TRBD1. J was trimmed by 6 bases and V by 5 bases; bases with no gene match: 9. Germline values: CDR1 MGHRA, CDR2 YSYEKL. CDR3 length equals 14 residues.